The 21 T cell receptor beta chains below come from one sample, sequenced in a study of glioma-infiltrating T cells. TCR alpha and beta CDR3 regions were amplified from RNA using iRepertoire nested multiplex PCR. TCRdb reprocessed the multiplex PCR reads via MiXCR and lists one record per CDR3 protein. The sample has fewer than 200,000 distinct CDR3 sequences, roughly two fifths seen once. Sequencing was performed on glioma tissue, nonneoplastic brain tissue, or PBMCs (not recorded which). Receptor source: a human donor with low-grade glioma or glioblastoma, undergoing nonglioma brain surgery, or in good health (not recorded which).

The chain uses TRBV3-1 and TRBJ1-4; no definite D call. The CDR3 is made up of 14 amino acids. Germline V CDR1 and CDR2: LGHDT, YNNKEL (reference sequence). V gave up 3 bases and J gave up 6 bases, with 11 bases separating them. The CDR3 nucleotides are TGTGCCAGCAGCCACGGGGTGGTATATGAAAAACTGTTTTTT. Protein product: CASSHGVVYEKLFF.

This clonotype was recorded many times. This chain connects TRBV28 to TRBJ1-1; 8 nucleotides agree with TRBD1. The CDR3 loop spans 15 amino acids. Germline CDR1 is MDHEN and CDR2 is SYDVKM. V shed 2 bases, J shed 1 base, and the junction held 3 bases outside the gene matches. Written as DNA, the CDR3 is TGTGCCAGCAGTTTAAGAGACAGGGGGAACACTGAAGCTTTCTTT. This gives the protein CASSLRDRGNTEAFF.

This clonotype was found many times. The gene calls are TRBV20-1 and TRBJ1-2, with D possibly TRBD1 on 6 matching bases. CDR1 and CDR2 (germline): DFQATT, SNEGSKA (reference sequence). This CDR3 has 15 amino acids. The germline V and J ends were trimmed by 1 base and 5 bases, with 17 bases remaining between them. The CDR3 DNA follows: TGCAGTGCTAGAGCCATGACAGGAGAAGATTATGGCTACACCTTC. This gives the protein CSARAMTGEDYGYTF.

This clonotype has ten or more counts. This rearrangement joins TRBV28 to TRBJ1-5, with D uncertain. In germline, CDR1 is MDHEN, CDR2 SYDVKM. The V end was cut by 4 bases, the J end by 4 bases, with 2 bases between. This CDR3 region has 11 residues. Here the CDR3 DNA reads TGTGCCAGCAGTTATAATCAGCCCCAGCATTTT. It codes for CASSYNQPQHF.

The V and J genes are TRBV2 and TRBJ2-3; D is perhaps TRBD1 (6 bases). Trimming stripped 0 bases from V and 4 bases from J, with 8 bases between. The CDR3 contains 14 residues. The germline V gene has CDR1 SNHLY and CDR2 FYNNEI. The CDR3 is CASSEAGTPDTQYF. The DNA of the CDR3 is TGTGCCAGCAGTGAAGCGGGGACACCAGATACGCAGTATTTT.

Of note for this clonotype: Germline is not matched at one junction end, which may reflect a read error. The chain links TRBV12-3 or TRBV12-4 to TRBJ2-5; D is possibly TRBD1 or TRBD2 (5 bases each). CDR3 length equals 15 residues. CDR3 nucleotide sequence: TGTGCCAGCAGTTTAGTGAGTTCTTCGTATGGGACCAAGTACTTC. Translating gives CASSLVSSSYGTKYF.

Of note for this clonotype: One junction end disagrees with the germline gene, perhaps due to a read error. The V call is TRBV5-1, the J call TRBJ2-1, with D uncertain. The CDR3 spans 16 residues. CDR1 is SGHRS, CDR2 YFSETQ, per germline. The CDR3 sequence: CASSLGTGLSYNGQFF. In nucleotides, the CDR3 is TGCGCCAGCAGCTTGGGTACGGGCCTTTCCTACAATGGGCAGTTCTTC.

Note on this clonotype: One base away lies a much larger clone, so this may be a sequencing read error. V and J are TRBV7-9 and TRBJ1-1; D gene unclear. V lost 3 bases and J lost 1, with 9 bases in between. The CDR3 has 14 residues. CDR1 and CDR2 (germline): SEHNR, FQNEAQ (reference sequence). CDR3 sequence reads: CASSLYTANTEAFF. In nucleotides, the CDR3 is TGTGCCAGCAGCTTGTACACGGCGAACACTGAAGCTTTCTTT.

This clonotype was found a few times. The V and J genes are TRBV24-1 and TRBJ1-5; 12 nucleotides agree with TRBD1. The CDR3 extends over 17 amino acids. With V trimmed by 3 bases and J by 7 bases, 9 bases remained unmatched. CDR1 and CDR2 (germline): KGHDR, SFDVKD. CDR3: CATSDRPGQGAEQPQHF. The DNA of the CDR3 is TGTGCCACCAGTGATCGACCGGGACAGGGGGCCGAGCAGCCCCAGCATTTT.

This clonotype was recorded a few times. The chain has TRBV18 and TRBJ2-1; D is perhaps TRBD1 (6 bases). V was shortened by 6 bases and J by 4 bases, with 16 bases between the two germline ends. CDR3 length equals 15 residues. Germline V gene sequence: CDR1 KGHSH, CDR2 LQKENI. Written as DNA, the CDR3 is TGTGCCAGCTCCCCTAAGGGGGACCGATACAATGAGCAGTTCTTC. Its protein product is CASSPKGDRYNEQFF.

This clonotype was seen at least ten times. The chain joins TRBV27 to TRBJ2-1, with TRBD2 identical over 7 bases. V trimming: 3 bases; J trimming: 2 bases; junction bases outside the gene matches: 4. This CDR3 is 15 amino acids long. Germline-derived CDR1 and CDR2 are MNHEY and SMNVEV (reference sequence). For the CDR3, the DNA is TGTGCCAGCAGTTTGTTGGGGAGGGCCTACAATGAGCAGTTCTTC. It specifies CASSLLGRAYNEQFF.

The table lists this clonotype with many counts. This sequence joins TRBV6-1 and TRBJ1-6; possibly TRBD1 for D (6 bases). Germline CDR1 is MNHNS and CDR2 is SASEGT. Trimming removed 6 bases from V and 7 bases from J, with 13 bases in between. This CDR3 spans 14 amino acids. As DNA, the CDR3 is TGTGCCAGCAGGGAGAGACAGGAAAATTCACCCCTCCACTTT. Its protein is CASRERQENSPLHF.

The sample holds many counts of this clonotype. This sequence joins TRBV28 and TRBJ2-7, with D tentatively TRBD1 (5 bases). The germline V and J ends were trimmed by 3 bases and 0 bases, with 18 bases remaining between them. CDR1 and CDR2 (germline): MDHEN, SYDVKM. The length of the CDR3 is 17 residues. CDR3 residues: CASSFHITGTNSYEQYF. The CDR3 nucleotides are TGTGCCAGCAGTTTCCACATAACAGGAACCAACTCCTACGAGCAGTACTTC.

Note on this clonotype: Germline is not matched at one junction end, which may reflect a read error. The CDR3 reads CASSAELAGGGEQLF. The CDR3 coding sequence is TGTGCGAGCAGCGCCGAGCTAGCGGGAGGGGGGGAGCAGCTCTTC. The chain recombines TRBV2 with TRBJ2-1; TRBD2 aligns across 12 bases. The CDR3 spans 15 residues. In germline, CDR1 is SNHLY, CDR2 FYNNEI.

This clonotype was seen repeatedly, ten times or more. The CDR3 sequence is CSARSRTGIREYF. The CDR3 DNA is TGCAGTGCTAGATCGAGAACAGGGATAAGGGAGTACTTC. The chain couples TRBV20-1 to TRBJ2-7, with a weak D call TRBD1 (6 bases). Germline V gives CDR1 DFQATT, CDR2 SNEGSKA (reference sequence). The CDR3 totals 13 residues. The V gene lost 2 bases and the J gene lost 11 bases, with 19 bases spanning the gap.

This clonotype was seen a few times. This sequence joins TRBV2 and TRBJ2-3; D might be TRBD1 or TRBD2, each matching 5 bases. V was pared by 7 bases and J by 4 bases, with 15 bases between. The CDR3 consists of 14 residues. Germline CDR1 and CDR2: SNHLY and FYNNEI. CDR3: CASKGQGPADTQYF. For the CDR3, the DNA is TGTGCCAGCAAGGGGCAGGGACCAGCAGATACGCAGTATTTT.

This clonotype was counted a few times. This rearrangement joins TRBV12-3 or TRBV12-4 to TRBJ2-7; TRBD2 is a possible D gene (5 bases). Trimming took 6 bases from V and 6 from J, leaving 9 bases between them. The CDR3 has 11 amino acids. CDR3 DNA sequence: TGTGCCAGCAGCCCCGAGGGCGAGCAGTACTTC. Its protein product is CASSPEGEQYF.

Sample share makes this clonotype medium-sized. This chain uses TRBV20-1 with TRBJ2-7, with a possible D match to TRBD1 (6 bases). Germline CDR1 DFQATT, CDR2 SNEGSKA (reference sequence). The germline V and J ends were trimmed by 1 base and 2 bases, with 12 bases remaining between them. The CDR3 spans 14 residues. The CDR3 protein is CSARGISGAYEQYF. The CDR3 DNA reads as TGCAGTGCTAGAGGAATTTCAGGGGCCTACGAGCAGTACTTC.

The chain employs TRBV29-1 and TRBJ2-7; 7 bases map to TRBD1. The germline V gene encodes CDR1 SQVTM and CDR2 ANQGSEA. The CDR3 loop spans 13 amino acids. The V gene end was trimmed by 7 bases and the J gene end by 11 bases; junction bases not matched to a gene: 17. The CDR3 sequence is CSATRGTALEEYF. DNA for the CDR3: TGCAGCGCCACCAGGGGGACAGCACTTGAGGAGTACTTC.

The chain recombines TRBV7-2 with TRBJ2-2; TRBD1 matches 7 bases. CDR1 SGHTA and CDR2 FQGNSA come from the germline V gene. The CDR3 has 15 amino acids. J lost 4 bases, V lost 5 bases, and 7 bases had no gene match. The DNA of the CDR3 is TGTGCCAGCAGCATCAGGGGGTTGGGCACCGGGGAGCTGTTTTTT. Translated, it gives CASSIRGLGTGELFF.

This clonotype came up a few times. The chain has TRBV7-2 and TRBJ2-1; D remains ambiguous. V was cut by 5 bases and J by 0 bases, with 11 bases left in between. Looked up from germline, CDR1 is SGHTA and CDR2 is FQGNSA. The CDR3 is 15 amino acids. In DNA, the CDR3 is TGTGCCAGCAGCCAAAGGGCTAGCTCCTACAATGAGCAGTTCTTC. Its protein is CASSQRASSYNEQFF. Complete variable domain (other parts from reference TRBV7-2 and TRBJ2-1): GAGVSQSPSNKVTEKGKDVELRCDPISGHTALYWYRQSLGQGLEFLIYFQGNSAPDKSGLPSDRFSAERTGGSVSTLTIQRTQQEDSAVYLCASSQRASSYNEQFFGPGTRLTVL.